Listed here are 32 T cell receptor beta chains from one sample, sequenced in a study of T cell repertoires in cytomegalovirus infection. These receptors are not linked to any known antigen. TCRdb re-called the reads with MiXCR, one entry per CDR3 protein. The sample carries about 480,000 distinct CDR3 sequences, roughly 34% recorded once. Sequencing was performed on cultured PBMCs, taken from culture after CMV antigen stimulation. Receptors originate from a human donor in good health (CMV status not recorded). Some clones in this sample may be carry-over from other donors' samples.

This clonotype has a handful of counts. The chain joins TRBV14 to TRBJ1-3; no reliable D call. CDR1 and CDR2 from the germline V gene are SGHDN and FVKESK. The CDR3 runs to 11 residues. V lost 1 base, J lost 12 bases, and 7 bases lay in between. The CDR3: CASSQARSIYF. CDR3 DNA sequence: TGTGCCAGCAGCCAAGCCAGGAGCATATATTTT.

This clonotype was detected ten times or more. The V gene is TRBV7-2, the J gene TRBJ1-2; 8 bases match TRBD1. Germline V lookup: CDR1 SGHTA, CDR2 FQGNSA. Trimming took 4 bases from V and 7 from J; bases not matched to a gene: 8. This CDR3 has 14 amino acids. CDR3 DNA: TGTGCCAGCAGCTCAAGACAGGGGTTAGGTGGCTACACCTTC. Translating it yields CASSSRQGLGGYTF.

In this sample, this clonotype turned up a few times. The V gene is TRBV7-9, the J gene TRBJ2-5; D not resolved. This CDR3 contains 13 residues. CDR1 SEHNR and CDR2 FQNEAQ come from the germline V gene (reference sequence). V was cut by 7 bases and J by 1 base, with 10 bases left in between. The CDR3 spells CASIATAQETQYF. In DNA form, the CDR3 reads TGTGCCAGCATCGCGACCGCCCAAGAGACCCAGTACTTC.

This clonotype was seen a few times. The V and J genes are TRBV4-3 and TRBJ2-3; D gene unclear. This CDR3 has 16 amino acids. The germline gives CDR1 LGHNA, CDR2 YSLEER. V lost 0 bases and J 4 bases, leaving 14 bases between the germline ends. The CDR3 region is CASSQDWPALSDTQYF. The CDR3 DNA sequence: TGCGCCAGCAGCCAAGATTGGCCAGCACTGTCAGATACGCAGTATTTT.

This clonotype was picked up a small number of times. V gene TRBV7-9 combines with J gene TRBJ2-3, with 8 bases matching TRBD2. V lost 1 base, J lost 1 base, and 4 bases stayed unmatched. The CDR3 runs to 16 residues. CDR1 and CDR2 from the germline V gene are SEHNR and FQNEAQ (reference sequence). The CDR3 region has the DNA TGTGCCAGCAGCTTAGTAAGCGGGAGCGGCACAGATACGCAGTATTTT. It yields the protein CASSLVSGSGTDTQYF.

This clonotype was seen repeatedly, ten times or more. This chain joins TRBV12-5 and TRBJ2-3, with 10 bases matching TRBD2. The J segment lost 2 bases and the V segment lost 1 base, leaving 3 bases of the junction unmatched. The germline V gene encodes CDR1 LGHNT and CDR2 FRNRAP. The CDR3 runs 16 residues. CDR3 DNA: TGTGCTAGTGGTTTGGGACTAGCGGGCGTCACAGATACGCAGTATTTT. Protein sequence: CASGLGLAGVTDTQYF.

This clonotype occurred many times. The chain uses TRBV7-9 and TRBJ2-1; D perhaps matches TRBD2 (5 bases). The V end lost 6 bases, the J end lost 0 bases, and 9 bases lay between the germline ends. Germline V gene lookup returns CDR1 SEHNR and CDR2 FQNEAQ (reference sequence). This CDR3 contains 14 residues. The CDR3 region has the DNA TGTGCCAGCAGAGTTGGGAGCTCCTACAATGAGCAGTTCTTC. This codes for CASRVGSSYNEQFF. Together with reference TRBV7-9 and TRBJ2-1, the CDR3 gives the full variable domain: DTGVSQNPRHKITKRGQNVTFRCDPISEHNRLYWYRQTLGQGPEFLTYFQNEAQLEKSRLLSDRFSAERPKGSFSTLEIQRTEQGDSAMYLCASRVGSSYNEQFFGPGTRLTVL.

The chain has TRBV2 and TRBJ1-3; no reliable D call. Trimming took off 3 bases at V and 4 bases at J, with 4 bases between the two ends. This CDR3 has 12 residues. Germline V gene lookup returns CDR1 SNHLY and CDR2 FYNNEI. CDR3 DNA: TGTGCCAGCAGTGATATGGGAAACACCATATATTTT. Protein: CASSDMGNTIYF.

This clonotype was observed a few times. The chain joins TRBV7-6 to TRBJ2-5; D tentatively reads TRBD1 or TRBD2 (5 bases each). The V end lost 8 bases, the J end lost 2 bases, and 9 bases lay between the germline ends. The CDR3 covers 12 residues. CDR1 is SGHVS, CDR2 FNYEAQ, per germline. CDR3 protein: CASGDLQETQYF. In nucleotides, the CDR3 is TGTGCCAGCGGGGACCTACAAGAGACCCAGTACTTC.

This clonotype was seen once. The rearrangement joins TRBV5-6 to TRBJ2-1, with 12 bases aligning to TRBD2. Germline-derived CDR1 and CDR2 are SGHDT and YYEEEE. The length of the CDR3 is 16 residues. V was pared by 2 bases and J by 3 bases, with 3 bases of the junction left unmatched. The CDR3 sequence is CASSFRGLAGYNEQFF. The CDR3 nucleotides are TGTGCCAGCAGCTTCCGGGGACTAGCGGGCTACAATGAGCAGTTCTTC.

This chain uses TRBV6-2 or TRBV6-3 with TRBJ2-6, with 8 bases fitting TRBD1. Trimming took 5 bases from V and 2 from J; bases not matched to a gene: 8. This CDR3 region has 17 residues. In germline, CDR1 is MNHEY, CDR2 SVGEGT. The CDR3 DNA is TGTGCCAGCAGTAAAATTTCAGGGGGCGCTGGGGCCAACGTCCTGACTTTC. Its protein product is CASSKISGGAGANVLTF.

The chain carries TRBV7-3 and TRBJ1-1, with D possibly matching TRBD1 (5 bases). Trimming removed 5 bases at V and 1 base at J, with 8 bases between. In germline, CDR1 is SGHTA, CDR2 FQGTGA. The CDR3 is 13 amino acids. CDR3: CASSTQANTEAFF. CDR3 in DNA: TGTGCCAGCAGCACACAGGCGAACACTGAAGCTTTCTTT.

The rearrangement joins TRBV6-1 to TRBJ2-7, with D unclear. The ends were cut back, 5 bases at V and 0 bases at J, with 8 bases in the middle. This CDR3 is built from 13 residues. Germline loops: CDR1 MNHNS, CDR2 SASEGT. CDR3 nucleotide sequence: TGTGCCAGCAGTTCCCTACCCTCCTACGAGCAGTACGTC. As protein: CASSSLPSYEQYV.

This clonotype was picked up a small number of times. The V call is TRBV12-3 or TRBV12-4, the J call TRBJ2-7, with no clear D. The CDR3 runs to 14 residues. V dropped 1 base and J dropped 0 bases, with 7 bases sitting between them. The DNA for the CDR3 is TGTGCCAGCAGTTTAGAAGCCGGCTCCTACGAGCAGTACTTC. This codes for CASSLEAGSYEQYF.

The chain carries TRBV12-3 or TRBV12-4 and TRBJ2-6, with unresolved D. Trimming pared 3 bases from V and 4 bases from J, leaving 4 bases between. The CDR3 spans 13 residues. The CDR3 loop reads CASSLKGANVLTF. DNA of the CDR3: TGTGCCAGCAGTTTGAAGGGGGCCAACGTCCTGACTTTC.

This clonotype is a singleton in its sample. This chain joins TRBV20-1 and TRBJ2-5; 11 bases fit TRBD2. In germline, CDR1 is DFQATT, CDR2 SNEGSKA (reference sequence). CDR3 length equals 15 residues. Trimming took 4 bases from V and 1 from J; bases not matched to a gene: 5. CDR3 bases: TGCAGTGCTACTACCGGGACTAGCGGCCAAGAGACCCAGTACTTC. Encoded protein: CSATTGTSGQETQYF.

The rearrangement joins TRBV6-8 to TRBJ2-6; 9 positions agree with TRBD1. The junction had 8 bases not matched to a gene; V was cut back by 6 bases and J by 2 bases. This CDR3 spans 17 amino acids. Germline V gene sequence: CDR1 MNHGY, CDR2 SAAAGT. The CDR3 is CASSTGQGTTGANVLTF. CDR3 sequence (DNA): TGTGCCAGCAGCACTGGACAGGGGACCACTGGGGCCAACGTCCTGACTTTC.

The CDR3 here is CASSLQGGVREQYV. CDR3 sequence (DNA): TGTGCCAGCAGTTTGCAGGGGGGGGTACGCGAGCAGTACGTC. The genes are TRBV12-3 or TRBV12-4 and TRBJ2-7; TRBD1 or TRBD2 may be the D gene (7 bases each). The V end lost 3 bases, the J end lost 6 bases, and 15 bases lay between the germline ends. The CDR3 length is 14 residues.

The gene calls are TRBV29-1 and TRBJ1-5; weak D call: TRBD1 (6 bases). The V gene lost 7 bases and the J gene lost 6 bases, with 13 bases spanning the gap. The CDR3 sequence is 12 residues long. The germline gives CDR1 SQVTM, CDR2 ANQGSEA. In DNA form, the CDR3 reads TGCAGCGCACAGGGACAAGGTCAGCCCCAGCATTTT. Translation: CSAQGQGQPQHF.

The table lists this clonotype with many counts. This chain links TRBV12-3 or TRBV12-4 with TRBJ2-3; D unresolved. With 6 bases removed from V and 5 bases from J, the gap between germline ends came to 15 bases. CDR3 length equals 14 residues. CDR3 sequence: CASSFQALRDTQYF. Here the CDR3 DNA reads TGTGCCAGCAGCTTCCAGGCCCTACGAGATACGCAGTATTTT.

The J gene is TRBJ2-1, the V gene TRBV5-6; possibly TRBD2 for D (6 bases). The CDR3 totals 16 residues. V was cut by 3 bases and J by 1 base, with 14 bases left in between. Germline V gene lookup returns CDR1 SGHDT and CDR2 YYEEEE. Here the CDR3 DNA reads TGTGCCAGCAGCTCCTTCGGGAGTTTTTCCTACAATGAGCAGTTCTTC. Translating gives CASSSFGSFSYNEQFF.

The V call is TRBV28, the J call TRBJ2-7; D possibly matches TRBD1 or TRBD2 (5 bases each). Deletions cut 5 bases from V and 6 bases from J, with 17 bases between. Germline V gene lookup returns CDR1 MDHEN and CDR2 SYDVKM. CDR3 size: 14 residues. CDR3 sequence: CASSTGTALLEQYV. Written as DNA, the CDR3 is TGTGCCAGCAGTACCGGGACCGCCCTACTCGAGCAGTACGTC.

This clonotype occurred a few times. V is TRBV11-2 and J is TRBJ2-2; tentative D call: TRBD1 (6 bases). Germline CDR1 reads SGHAT; CDR2 reads FQNNGV. V was shortened by 4 bases and J by 2 bases, with 17 bases between the two germline ends. The CDR3 runs to 17 residues. The CDR3 bases are TGTGCCAGCAGCTATTCACAGGGTTCGGTTAACACCGGGGAGCTGTTTTTT. It codes for CASSYSQGSVNTGELFF.

Written as DNA, the CDR3 is TGTGCCAGCAGCTCACGGTTAGGGATTAATCAGCCCCAGCATTTT. It is translated as CASSSRLGINQPQHF. This chain connects TRBV28 to TRBJ1-5, with D unresolved. Germline lookup yields CDR1 MDHEN and CDR2 SYDVKM. There are 15 residues in the CDR3. Trimming shortened V by 6 bases and J by 4 bases, and 16 bases separated the two germline ends.

The V call is TRBV7-9, the J call TRBJ1-1; 7 bases are shared with TRBD1. This CDR3 region has 17 residues. Germline lookup yields CDR1 SEHNR and CDR2 FQNEAQ (reference sequence). V gave up 5 bases and J gave up 5 bases; unmatched junction bases: 17. For the CDR3, the DNA is TGTGCCAGCAGCGGGTACAGACAGGGTAGAAGTTGGACTGAAGCTTTCTTT. Protein sequence: CASSGYRQGRSWTEAFF.

The chain links TRBV4-1 to TRBJ2-7; TRBD2 agrees at 12 bases. V was pared by 5 bases and J by 2 bases, with 4 bases of the junction left unmatched. Germline lookup yields CDR1 MGHRA and CDR2 YSYEKL. The CDR3 has 15 residues. CDR3 sequence (DNA): TGCGCCAGCAGCTACCTAGCGGGAGGGCCCTACGAGCAGTACGTC. Translating it yields CASSYLAGGPYEQYV.

The chain has TRBV6-6 and TRBJ2-7, with D maybe TRBD2 (6 bases). The CDR3 has 15 amino acids. Trimming left V 5 bases short and J 4 bases short, with 18 bases between. Germline CDR1 reads MNHNY; CDR2 reads SVGAGI (reference sequence). CDR3 amino acids: CASSPGRGNLYEQYV. The CDR3 DNA follows: TGTGCCAGCAGTCCCGGCCGGGGGAATTTGTACGAGCAGTACGTC.

The chain combines TRBV7-2 with TRBJ1-1; 12 bases agree with TRBD1. J gave up 11 bases and V 5 bases, and 12 bases lay outside the gene matches. Germline-derived CDR1 and CDR2 are SGHTA and FQGNSA. This CDR3 contains 15 residues. CDR3 protein: CASSAGRGGQGAAFF. The DNA for the CDR3 is TGTGCCAGCAGCGCCGGTAGGGGGGGACAGGGGGCGGCTTTCTTT.

V is TRBV12-5 and J is TRBJ2-7, with 8 positions matching TRBD1. The germline gives CDR1 LGHNT, CDR2 FRNRAP. This CDR3 spans 18 amino acids. Trimming at V came to 4 bases and at J to 6 bases, leaving 20 bases not matched to a gene. The CDR3 spells CASGSLLPPRWTGFEQYV. CDR3 in DNA: TGTGCTAGTGGTTCCCTTCTACCCCCTAGATGGACAGGGTTCGAGCAGTACGTC.

The V call is TRBV9, the J call TRBJ1-5; D is undetermined. Germline V lookup: CDR1 SGDLS, CDR2 YYNGEE. The V gene lost 3 bases and the J gene lost 10 bases, with 14 bases spanning the gap. The length of the CDR3 is 13 residues. CDR3 nucleotides: TGTGCCAGCAGCGCTACAGAACTTCGTCCCCAGCATTTT. Translating it yields CASSATELRPQHF. Full variable domain (remainder filled in from reference TRBV9 and TRBJ1-5): DSGVTQTPKHLITATGQRVTLRCSPRSGDLSVYWYQQSLDQGLQFLIQYYNGEERAKGNILERFSAQQFPDLHSELNLSSLELGDSALYFCASSATELRPQHFGDGTRLSIL.

J is TRBJ1-1 and V is TRBV25-1; D gene uncertain. Germline lookup yields CDR1 MGHDK and CDR2 SYGVNS. Trimming removed 4 bases at V and 8 bases at J, with 14 bases between. The CDR3 runs to 13 residues. The CDR3 region has the DNA TGTGCCAGCAGTGTAGCCGCTAATGGGGAAGCTTTCTTT. It codes for CASSVAANGEAFF.

About this clonotype: The junction and the germline gene differ at one end; a read error may be behind it. This chain joins TRBV6-4 and TRBJ2-2; D is perhaps TRBD2 (5 bases). Germline CDR1 reads MRHNA; CDR2 reads SNTAGT. The CDR3 sequence is 16 residues long. CDR3 bases: TGTGCCAGCAGTGACTACGGGGAAAAGGGCACCGGGGAGCTGTTGTTT. Translation gives CASSDYGEKGTGELLF.